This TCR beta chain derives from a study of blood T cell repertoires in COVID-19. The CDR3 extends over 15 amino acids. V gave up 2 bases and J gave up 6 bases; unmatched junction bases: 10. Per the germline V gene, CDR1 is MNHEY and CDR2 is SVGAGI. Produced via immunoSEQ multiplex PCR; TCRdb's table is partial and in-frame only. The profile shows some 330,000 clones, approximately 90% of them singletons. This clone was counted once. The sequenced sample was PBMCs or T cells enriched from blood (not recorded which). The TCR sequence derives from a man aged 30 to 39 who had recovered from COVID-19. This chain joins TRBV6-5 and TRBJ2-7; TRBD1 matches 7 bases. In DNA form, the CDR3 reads TGTGCCAGCAGTTACGGTTCAGGGGGAGAGGGCGAGCAGTACTTC. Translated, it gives CASSYGSGGEGEQYF.